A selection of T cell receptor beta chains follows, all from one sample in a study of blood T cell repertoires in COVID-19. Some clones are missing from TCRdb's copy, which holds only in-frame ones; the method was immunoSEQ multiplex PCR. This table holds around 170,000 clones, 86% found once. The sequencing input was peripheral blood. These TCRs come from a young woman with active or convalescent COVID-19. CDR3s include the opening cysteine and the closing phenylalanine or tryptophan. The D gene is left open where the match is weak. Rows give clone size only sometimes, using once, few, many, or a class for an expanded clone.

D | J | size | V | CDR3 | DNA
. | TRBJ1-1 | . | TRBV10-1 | CASSEVGRTEAFF | TGCGCCAGCAGCGAGGTTGGGAGGACTGAAGCTTTCTTT
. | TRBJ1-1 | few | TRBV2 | CASSEVEGTEAFF | TGTGCCAGCAGTGAAGTTGAGGGAACTGAAGCTTTCTTT
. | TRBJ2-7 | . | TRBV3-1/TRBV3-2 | CASSQILSSEQYF | TGTGCCAGCAGCCAAATACTTTCCTCCGAGCAGTACTTC
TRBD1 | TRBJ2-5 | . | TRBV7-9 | CASSRPGQADLTQYF | TGTGCCAGCAGCCGACCGGGACAGGCCGATTTGACCCAGTACTTC
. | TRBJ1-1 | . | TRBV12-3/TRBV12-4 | CASSPPRQTEAFF | TGTGCCAGCAGTCCCCCTAGACAGACAGAAGCTTTCTTT
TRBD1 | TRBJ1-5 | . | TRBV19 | CASSIDPTGDSRNQPQHF | TGTGCCAGTAGTATAGATCCAACGGGGGACAGCCGGAATCAGCCCCAGCATTTT
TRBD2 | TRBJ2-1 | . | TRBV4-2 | CASSQRSGLAGHNEQFF | TGTGCCAGCAGCCAAAGGTCGGGACTAGCGGGGCACAATGAGCAGTTCTTC
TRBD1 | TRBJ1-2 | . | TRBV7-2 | CASSARDRGNYGYTF | TGTGCCAGCAGCGCCCGGGACAGGGGCAACTATGGCTACACCTTC
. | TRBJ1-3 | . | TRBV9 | CASSMQGSSGNTIYF | TGTGCCAGCAGCATGCAGGGATCTTCTGGAAACACCATATATTTT
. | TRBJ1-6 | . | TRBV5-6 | CASSFGSNNSPLHF | TGTGCCAGCAGCTTTGGGAGCAATAATTCACCCCTCCACTTT
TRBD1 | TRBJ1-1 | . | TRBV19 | CASSSRDRETEAFF | TGTGCCAGTAGCTCGCGGGACAGGGAAACTGAAGCTTTCTTT
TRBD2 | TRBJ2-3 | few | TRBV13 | CASSPLAGSSTDTQYF | TGTGCCAGCAGCCCGCTAGCGGGAAGTAGCACAGATACGCAGTATTTT
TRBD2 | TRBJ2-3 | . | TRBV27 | CASSLESGRASDTQYF | TGTGCCAGCAGTTTAGAAAGCGGGAGGGCCTCAGATACGCAGTATTTT
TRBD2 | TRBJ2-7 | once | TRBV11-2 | CASSPSSGVSYEQYF | TGTGCCAGCAGCCCCAGTAGCGGGGTCTCCTACGAGCAGTACTTC
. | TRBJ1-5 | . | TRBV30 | CAWSGGGGSGQPQHF | TGTGCCTGGAGTGGAGGGGGGGGGTCGGGTCAGCCCCAGCATTTT
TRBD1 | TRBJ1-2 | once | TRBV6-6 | CASSYSGQGNYGYTF | TGTGCCAGCAGTTACTCGGGACAGGGGAACTATGGCTACACCTTC
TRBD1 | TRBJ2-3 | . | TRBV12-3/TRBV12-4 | CASSLPGGEQYF | TGTGCCAGCAGTCTTCCAGGGGGTGAGCAGTATTTT
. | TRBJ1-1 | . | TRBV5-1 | CASSFRQGALNTEAFF | TGCGCCAGCAGCTTTAGGCAGGGCGCCCTGAACACTGAAGCTTTCTTT
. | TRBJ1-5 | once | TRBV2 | CASSRGGPQHF | TGTGCCAGCAGCCGGGGAGGGCCCCAGCATTTT
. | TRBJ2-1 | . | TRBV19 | CASSIIADSYNEQFF | TGTGCCAGTAGTATAATCGCGGACTCCTACAATGAGCAGTTCTTC
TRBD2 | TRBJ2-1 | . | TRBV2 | CASNSRGGNNEQFF | TGTGCCAGCAATTCGCGGGGGGGCAACAATGAGCAGTTCTTC
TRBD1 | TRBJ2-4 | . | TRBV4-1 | CASSHVLRDSGIQYF | TGCGCCAGCAGCCACGTGCTCCGGGACAGCGGTATTCAGTACTTC
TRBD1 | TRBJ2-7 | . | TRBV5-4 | CASSSGLGQTYEQYF | TGTGCCAGCAGCTCCGGACTGGGACAGACCTACGAGCAGTACTTC
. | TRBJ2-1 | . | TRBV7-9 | CASSFPKTSSVENEQFF | TGTGCCAGCAGCTTCCCCAAGACTAGTTCAGTGGAGAATGAGCAGTTCTTC
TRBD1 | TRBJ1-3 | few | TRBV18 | CASSPGTANSGNTIYF | TGTGCCAGCTCACCCGGGACAGCGAACTCTGGAAACACCATATATTTT
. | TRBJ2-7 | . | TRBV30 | CACWEGPGYEQYF | TGTGCCTGTTGGGAAGGACCGGGGTACGAGCAGTACTTC
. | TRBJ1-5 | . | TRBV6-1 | CASSDGGNQPQHF | TGTGCCAGCAGTGACGGGGGTAATCAGCCCCAGCATTTT
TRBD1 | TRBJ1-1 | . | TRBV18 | CASSQGQDNWYTEAFF | TGTGCCAGCTCCCAAGGACAGGATAACTGGTACACTGAAGCTTTCTTT
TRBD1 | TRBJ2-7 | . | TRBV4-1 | CASSPPGQGYEQYF | TGCGCCAGCAGCCCTCCGGGACAGGGCTACGAGCAGTACTTC
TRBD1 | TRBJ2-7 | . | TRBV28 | CASKGQLDEQYF | TGTGCCAGCAAGGGACAGCTAGACGAGCAGTACTTC
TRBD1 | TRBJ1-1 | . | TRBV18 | CASSPNRGYNTEAFF | TGTGCCAGCTCACCAAACAGGGGATATAACACTGAAGCTTTCTTT
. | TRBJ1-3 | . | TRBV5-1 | CASSLAAFLGNTIYF | TGCGCCAGCAGCTTAGCCGCCTTCCTTGGAAACACCATATATTTT
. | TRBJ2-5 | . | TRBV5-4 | CASRPDLAQETQYF | TGTGCCAGCAGGCCCGATTTGGCCCAAGAGACCCAGTACTTC
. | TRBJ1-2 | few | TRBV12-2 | CASRSSGTGGNYGYTF | TGTGCAAGTCGCTCCTCAGGGACAGGGGGGAACTATGGCTACACCTTC
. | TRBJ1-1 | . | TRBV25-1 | CASNGGTEAFF | TGTGCCAGCAACGGGGGCACTGAAGCTTTCTTT
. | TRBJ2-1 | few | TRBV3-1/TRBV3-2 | CASSQDTGSYNEQFF | TGTGCCAGCAGCCAAGACACGGGTTCCTACAATGAGCAGTTCTTC
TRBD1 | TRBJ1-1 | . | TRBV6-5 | CASSRDRTFEAFF | TGTGCCAGCAGTCGGGACAGAACTTTTGAAGCTTTCTTT
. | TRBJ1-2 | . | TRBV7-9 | CASSRGQNYGYTF | TGTGCCAGCAGCCGTGGACAGAACTATGGCTACACCTTC
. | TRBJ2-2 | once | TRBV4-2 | CASSQYGGPVGELFF | TGTGCCAGCAGCCAATACGGGGGACCCGTCGGGGAGCTGTTTTTT
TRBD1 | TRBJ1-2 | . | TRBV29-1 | CSAQDRPYGYTF | TGCAGCGCTCAGGACAGGCCCTATGGCTACACCTTC
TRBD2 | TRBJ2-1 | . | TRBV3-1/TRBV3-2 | CASSHLTSGGRYNEQFF | TGTGCCAGCAGCCACCTCACTAGCGGAGGGAGGTACAATGAGCAGTTCTTC
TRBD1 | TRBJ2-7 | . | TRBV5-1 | CASSRPSDRGKDYEQYF | TGCGCCAGCAGCCGCCCGAGCGACAGGGGTAAAGACTACGAGCAGTACTTC
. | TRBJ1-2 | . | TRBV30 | CAWNTGGNGYTF | TGTGCCTGGAACACAGGCGGAAATGGCTACACCTTC
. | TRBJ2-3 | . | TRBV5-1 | CASSVDTSTDTQYF | TGCGCCAGCAGCGTGGACACGAGCACAGATACGCAGTATTTT
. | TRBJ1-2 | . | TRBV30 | CAWESDYGYTF | TGTGCCTGGGAAAGCGACTATGGCTACACCTTC
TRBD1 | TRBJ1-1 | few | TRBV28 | CASSGQGWMNTEAFF | TGTGCCAGCAGCGGACAGGGATGGATGAACACTGAAGCTTTCTTT
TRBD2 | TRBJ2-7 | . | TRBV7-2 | CASSTRLAGDFEVSYEQYF | TGTGCCAGCAGCACCCGACTAGCGGGCGATTTTGAGGTGTCCTACGAGCAGTACTTC
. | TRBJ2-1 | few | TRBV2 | CASSEEVAGSLEQFF | TGTGCCAGCAGTGAAGAGGTGGCAGGGTCTCTTGAGCAGTTCTTC
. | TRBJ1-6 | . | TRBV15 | CATSRGRGNSPLHF | TGTGCCACCAGCAGAGGTCGGGGAAATTCACCCCTCCACTTT
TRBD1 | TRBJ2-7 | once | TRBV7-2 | CASSSGQGGYEQYF | TGTGCCAGCAGCTCCGGACAGGGGGGGTACGAGCAGTACTTC
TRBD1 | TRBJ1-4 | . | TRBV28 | CASSRPGTGNEKLFF | TGTGCCAGCAGTCGACCCGGGACAGGGAATGAAAAACTGTTTTTT
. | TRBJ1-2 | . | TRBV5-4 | CASSYGLSGYTF | TGTGCCAGCAGTTATGGACTGAGTGGCTACACCTTC
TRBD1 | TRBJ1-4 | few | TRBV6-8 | CASSYYGTGPSNEKLFF | TGTGCCAGCAGTTATTACGGGACAGGACCCTCTAATGAAAAACTGTTTTTT